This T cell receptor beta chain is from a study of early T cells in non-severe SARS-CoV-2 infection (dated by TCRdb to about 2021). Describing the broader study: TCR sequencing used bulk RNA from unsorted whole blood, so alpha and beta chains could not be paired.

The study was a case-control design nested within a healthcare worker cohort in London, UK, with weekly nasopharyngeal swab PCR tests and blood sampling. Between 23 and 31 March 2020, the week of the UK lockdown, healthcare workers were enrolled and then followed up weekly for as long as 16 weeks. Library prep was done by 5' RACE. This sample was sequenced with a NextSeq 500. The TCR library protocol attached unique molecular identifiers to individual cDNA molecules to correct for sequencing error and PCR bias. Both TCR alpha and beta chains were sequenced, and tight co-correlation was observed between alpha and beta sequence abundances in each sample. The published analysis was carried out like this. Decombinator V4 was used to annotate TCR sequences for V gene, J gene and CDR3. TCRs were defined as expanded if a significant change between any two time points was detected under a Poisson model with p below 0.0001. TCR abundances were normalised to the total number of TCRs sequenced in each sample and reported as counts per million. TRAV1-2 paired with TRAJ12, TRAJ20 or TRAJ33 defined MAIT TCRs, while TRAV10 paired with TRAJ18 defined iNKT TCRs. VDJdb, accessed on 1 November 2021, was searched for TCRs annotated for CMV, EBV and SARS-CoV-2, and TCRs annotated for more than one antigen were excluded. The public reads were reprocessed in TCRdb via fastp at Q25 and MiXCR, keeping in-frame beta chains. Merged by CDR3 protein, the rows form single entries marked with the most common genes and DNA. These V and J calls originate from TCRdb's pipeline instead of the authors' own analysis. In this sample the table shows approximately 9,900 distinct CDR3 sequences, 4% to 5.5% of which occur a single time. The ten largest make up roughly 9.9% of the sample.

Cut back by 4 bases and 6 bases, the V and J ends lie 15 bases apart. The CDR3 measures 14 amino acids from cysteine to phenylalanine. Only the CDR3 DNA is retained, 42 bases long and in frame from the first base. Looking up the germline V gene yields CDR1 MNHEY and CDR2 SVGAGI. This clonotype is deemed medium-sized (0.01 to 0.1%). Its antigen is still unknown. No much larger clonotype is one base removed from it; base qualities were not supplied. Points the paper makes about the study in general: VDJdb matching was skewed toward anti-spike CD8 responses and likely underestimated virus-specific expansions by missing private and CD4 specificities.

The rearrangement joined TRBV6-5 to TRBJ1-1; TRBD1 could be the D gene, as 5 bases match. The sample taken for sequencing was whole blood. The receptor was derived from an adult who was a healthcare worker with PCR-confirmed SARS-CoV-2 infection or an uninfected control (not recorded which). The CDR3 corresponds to CASSFQRGTSEAFF. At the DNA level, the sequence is TGTGCCAGCAGTTTCCAACGAGGGACCTCTGAAGCTTTCTTT.